Each of the 25 T cell receptor beta chains below was sequenced from the same sample in a study of a mutant IDH1 vaccine in newly diagnosed glioma. Repertoires were generated with immunoSEQ multiplex PCR, while TCRdb's copy carries only in-frame clones and drops some. Counted here are about 53,000 clones, 70% to 85% occurring once; the ten biggest clones make up 2.5% to 3.5%. Time point noted: week 5, during vaccination. Each vaccine dose was 300 ug of mutant IDH1 20-mer peptide, with topical imiquimod. These receptors lack a known antigen. The sequenced sample was PBMCs, obtained from a glioma patient whose treatment included an IDH1 peptide vaccine. Every receptor here comes from a woman under 30 with glioma. Some clones in this sample may be carry-over from other donors' samples.

V usage is TRBV5-6 and J usage is TRBJ1-5, with unresolved D. Trimming removed 2 bases at V and 3 bases at J, with 12 bases between. From germline, CDR1 is SGHDT and CDR2 YYEEEE. The CDR3 loop spans 15 amino acids. The CDR3 coding sequence is TGTGCCAGCAGCTTAGGGATCGGACTCAATCAGCCCCAGCATTTT. Translated: CASSLGIGLNQPQHF.

V and J are TRBV5-1 and TRBJ2-5; D not resolved. Per the germline V gene, CDR1 is SGHRS and CDR2 is YFSETQ. The CDR3 covers 13 residues. V shed 4 bases and J shed 2 bases, with 9 bases lying between them. CDR3 region: CASSPGFQETQYF. The CDR3 DNA reads TGCGCCAGCAGCCCCGGTTTTCAAGAGACCCAGTACTTC.

The sample holds a few counts of this clone. The chain joins TRBV2 to TRBJ2-7; 8 bases align to TRBD2. The CDR3 is 14 residues long. Germline V gene lookup returns CDR1 SNHLY and CDR2 FYNNEI. J was trimmed by 2 bases and V by 7 bases; bases with no gene match: 7. The CDR3 is CASTLAGFTYEQYF. The CDR3 nucleotides are TGTGCCAGCACCTTAGCGGGATTCACCTACGAGCAGTACTTC.

Regarding this clone: The junction departs from the called germline gene at one end, perhaps through a read error. This chain connects TRBV7-7 to TRBJ2-5; a weak D match, TRBD1 (5 bases). The CDR3 covers 15 residues. Germline V lookup: CDR1 SSHAT, CDR2 FNYEAQ (reference sequence). The CDR3 sequence is CASSFRSGFTETQYF. CDR3 in DNA: TGTGCTAGCAGCTTTCGGTCAGGGTTCACAGAGACCCAGTACTTC.

This chain connects TRBV6-1 to TRBJ1-4; D remains ambiguous. Germline V CDR1 and CDR2: MNHNS, SASEGT. V shed 1 base and J shed 8 bases, with 14 bases lying between them. This CDR3 has 15 residues. This CDR3 is CASSEEGHPGEKLFF. For the CDR3, the DNA is TGTGCCAGCAGTGAAGAGGGCCACCCTGGGGAAAAACTGTTTTTT.

This clone occurred once. The chain couples TRBV6-5 to TRBJ1-5; the D gene is possibly TRBD1 (6 bases). Per germline, CDR1 MNHEY and CDR2 SVGAGI. This CDR3 is built from 15 residues. Trimming removed 5 bases at V and 3 bases at J, with 14 bases between. CDR3 nucleotides: TGTGCCAGCAGTCCCCGGACAGCCGTCAATCAGCCCCAGCATTTT. It codes for CASSPRTAVNQPQHF.

This clone was seen just once. V usage is TRBV7-2 and J usage is TRBJ2-3; TRBD1 matches at 7 bases. Germline lookup yields CDR1 SGHTA and CDR2 FQGNSA. J was trimmed by 6 bases and V by 5 bases; bases with no gene match: 11. The CDR3 length is 15 residues. CDR3 region: CASSARQGLVDTQYF. The CDR3 nucleotides are TGTGCCAGCAGCGCCCGACAGGGCCTCGTTGATACGCAGTATTTT. Full variable domain (outside the CDR3, taken from reference TRBV7-2 and TRBJ2-3): GAGVSQSPSNKVTEKGKDVELRCDPISGHTALYWYRQSLGQGLEFLIYFQGNSAPDKSGLPSDRFSAERTGGSVSTLTIQRTQQEDSAVYLCASSARQGLVDTQYFGPGTRLTVL.

The chain has TRBV29-1 and TRBJ2-2, with TRBD1 identical over 9 bases. There are 13 residues in the CDR3. Trimming took 4 bases from V and 6 from J; bases not matched to a gene: 3. The V gene's germline CDR1 is SQVTM and CDR2 ANQGSEA. The CDR3 DNA reads TGCAGCGTTGGACAGGGGGAGGCCGGGGAGCTGTTTTTT. Its protein product is CSVGQGEAGELFF.

The chain has TRBV30 and TRBJ2-7; D is undetermined. The CDR3 sequence is 15 residues long. V was trimmed by 0 bases and J by 0 bases, leaving 12 bases between them. Germline CDR1 and CDR2: GTSNPN and SVGIG (reference sequence). The CDR3 DNA follows: TGTGCCTGGAGTGTACGGATCTGGAACTCCTACGAGCAGTACTTC. It translates to CAWSVRIWNSYEQYF.

This clone was recorded once. This chain links TRBV30 with TRBJ1-1; D gene ambiguous. V was clipped by 0 bases and J by 6 bases, with 14 bases between them. The germline V gene encodes CDR1 GTSNPN and CDR2 SVGIG (reference sequence). The CDR3 loop spans 14 amino acids. The CDR3 spells CAWSVSHLSAEAFF. CDR3 coding DNA: TGTGCCTGGAGTGTGTCCCATTTGAGCGCTGAAGCTTTCTTT. The entire variable domain, with the rest obtained from reference TRBV30 and TRBJ1-1, is as follows: SQTIHQWPATLVQPVGSPLSLECTVEGTSNPNLYWYRQAAGRGLQLLFYSVGIGQISSEVPQNLSASRPQDRQFILSSKKLLLSDSGFYLCAWSVSHLSAEAFFGQGTRLTVV.

J is TRBJ1-5 and V is TRBV4-2, with D tentatively TRBD1 (5 bases). With 0 bases removed from V and 6 bases from J, the gap between germline ends came to 12 bases. This CDR3 contains 15 residues. Germline V CDR1 and CDR2: LGHNA, YNFKEQ. CDR3 region: CASSQDGGGSQPQHF. The CDR3 coding sequence is TGTGCCAGCAGCCAAGATGGGGGGGGGAGTCAGCCCCAGCATTTT.

This sequence joins TRBV9 and TRBJ2-5; tentative D call: TRBD1 (5 bases). Germline loops: CDR1 SGDLS, CDR2 YYNGEE. V lost 3 bases, J lost 0 bases, and 9 bases lay in between. This CDR3 has 14 amino acids. The CDR3: CASSAPTDQETQYF. Written as DNA, the CDR3 is TGTGCCAGCAGCGCCCCGACAGACCAAGAGACCCAGTACTTC.

This chain connects TRBV27 to TRBJ1-5, with no clear D. Trimming pared 5 bases from V and 3 bases from J, leaving 14 bases between. The CDR3 is 15 residues long. Germline V CDR1 and CDR2: MNHEY, SMNVEV (reference sequence). The CDR3, as DNA: TGTGCCAGCAGTATAATTTTCGGCACCAATCAGCCCCAGCATTTT. Translation gives CASSIIFGTNQPQHF.

The chain has TRBV6-5 and TRBJ2-1; TRBD2 agrees at 9 bases. Germline assignment: CDR1 MNHEY and CDR2 SVGAGI. The CDR3 sequence is 12 residues long. V was clipped by 6 bases and J by 9 bases; unmatched bases: 3. The CDR3 coding sequence is TGTGCCAGCAGAATAGCGGGAGCTGAGCAGTTCTTC. This gives the protein CASRIAGAEQFF.

The rearrangement links TRBV7-8 to TRBJ2-7; a possible D gene is TRBD1 (6 bases). The V gene's germline CDR1 is SGHVS and CDR2 FQNEAQ. Trimming pared 11 bases from V and 4 bases from J, leaving 30 bases between. The CDR3 spans 17 residues. CDR3 sequence: CASVARAGVDFTYEQYF. Written as DNA, the CDR3 is TGTGCCTCTGTGGCCCGGGCAGGGGTTGATTTCACGTACGAGCAGTACTTC.

V is TRBV4-1 and J is TRBJ2-7; 7 bases map to TRBD2. This CDR3 spans 14 amino acids. Looked up from germline, CDR1 is MGHRA and CDR2 is YSYEKL. After removal of 5 bases from V and 2 bases from J, the junction contained 6 bases not matched to a gene. In DNA, the CDR3 is TGCGCCAGCAGCACCGGACTAGATGCCTACGAGCAGTACTTC. It specifies CASSTGLDAYEQYF.

This rearrangement joins TRBV7-3 to TRBJ2-3, with 7 positions matching TRBD2. The CDR3 totals 15 residues. Trimming cost V 4 bases and J 0 bases; bases outside gene matches: 4. CDR1 and CDR2 (germline): SGHTA, FQGTGA. The CDR3 spells CASSSGRRSTDTQYF. CDR3 nucleotide sequence: TGTGCCAGCAGCTCCGGGAGGAGAAGCACAGATACGCAGTATTTT. The whole variable domain, remainder taken from reference TRBV7-3 and TRBJ2-3, is GAGVSQTPSNKVTEKGKYVELRCDPISGHTALYWYRQSLGQGPEFLIYFQGTGAADDSGLPNDRFFAVRPEGSVSTLKIQRTERGDSAVYLCASSSGRRSTDTQYFGPGTRLTVL.

The table lists this clone with a count of one. The chain recombines TRBV7-8 with TRBJ2-1; 13 bases are a match to TRBD2. V was pared by 4 bases and J by 6 bases, with 9 bases of the junction left unmatched. CDR3 length: 17 amino acids. Looked up from germline, CDR1 is SGHVS and CDR2 is FQNEAQ. The CDR3: CASSSALAGGPGNEQFF. DNA of the CDR3: TGTGCCAGCAGCTCCGCACTAGCGGGAGGGCCGGGCAATGAGCAGTTCTTC. The full variable domain, in which reference TRBV7-8 and TRBJ2-1 provide the parts outside the CDR3, is GAGVSQSPRYKVAKRGQDVALRCDPISGHVSLFWYQQALGQGPEFLTYFQNEAQLDKSGLPSDRFFAERPEGSVSTLKIQRTQQEDSAVYLCASSSALAGGPGNEQFFGPGTRLTVL.

This rearrangement joins TRBV25-1 to TRBJ2-3; 8 nucleotides match TRBD2. J lost 4 bases, V lost 7 bases, and 10 bases had no gene match. From germline, CDR1 is MGHDK and CDR2 SYGVNS. The CDR3 is 15 amino acids. In DNA, the CDR3 is TGTGCCAGCACCAAAGGTAGCGGGGTACCAGATACGCAGTATTTT. It specifies CASTKGSGVPDTQYF.

A single count supports this clone. The chain uses TRBV27 and TRBJ1-5, with 8 bases that match TRBD1. V shed 4 bases, J shed 5 bases, and the junction held 4 bases outside the gene matches. The CDR3 contains 14 residues. Germline V lookup: CDR1 MNHEY, CDR2 SMNVEV (reference sequence). Here the CDR3 reads CASSSTGVYQPQHF. As DNA, the CDR3 is TGTGCCAGCAGTTCGACAGGGGTTTATCAGCCCCAGCATTTT.

This chain links TRBV7-2 with TRBJ1-1, with D possibly matching TRBD1 (6 bases). V gave up 0 bases and J gave up 1 base, with 12 bases separating them. The V gene's germline CDR1 is SGHTA and CDR2 FQGNSA. The CDR3 covers 16 residues. The CDR3 sequence: CASSLAHQQGNTEAFF. The CDR3 nucleotides are TGTGCCAGCAGCTTAGCGCACCAACAGGGGAACACTGAAGCTTTCTTT.

Within the sample, this clone is medium-sized. The rearrangement joins TRBV25-1 to TRBJ1-1; D not resolved. CDR1 and CDR2 from the germline V gene are MGHDK and SYGVNS. The CDR3 length is 16 residues. Trimming took 3 bases from V and 0 from J, leaving 14 bases between them. The CDR3 region is CASSDFGRELNTEAFF. In DNA, the CDR3 is TGTGCCAGCAGTGATTTTGGTCGCGAACTGAACACTGAAGCTTTCTTT.

The genes are TRBV14 and TRBJ2-7; D uncertain. V was clipped by 4 bases and J by 0 bases, with 10 bases between them. The CDR3 has 14 residues. Germline CDR1 is SGHDN and CDR2 is FVKESK. CDR3 sequence: CASSPGDLSYEQYF. The CDR3 coding sequence is TGTGCCAGCAGCCCCGGCGATCTCTCCTACGAGCAGTACTTC.

The CDR3 sequence: CASNQGGAAYNEQFF. CDR3 DNA sequence: TGTGCCAGCAACCAGGGGGGGGCGGCCTACAATGAGCAGTTCTTC. The chain has TRBV13 and TRBJ2-1; D assignment may be TRBD1 or TRBD2 (7 bases each). V was cut by 7 bases and J by 2 bases, with 15 bases left in between. CDR1 is PRHDT and CDR2 is FYEKMQ in the germline V gene (reference sequence). There are 15 residues in the CDR3.

The rearrangement links TRBV2 to TRBJ1-5; D perhaps matches TRBD1 (5 bases). Germline loops: CDR1 SNHLY, CDR2 FYNNEI. The CDR3 spans 15 residues. V was pared by 3 bases and J by 4 bases, with 13 bases between. The CDR3 bases are TGTGCCAGCAGTGACCGGGGGGGAGGTAATCAGCCCCAGCATTTT. Translating it yields CASSDRGGGNQPQHF.